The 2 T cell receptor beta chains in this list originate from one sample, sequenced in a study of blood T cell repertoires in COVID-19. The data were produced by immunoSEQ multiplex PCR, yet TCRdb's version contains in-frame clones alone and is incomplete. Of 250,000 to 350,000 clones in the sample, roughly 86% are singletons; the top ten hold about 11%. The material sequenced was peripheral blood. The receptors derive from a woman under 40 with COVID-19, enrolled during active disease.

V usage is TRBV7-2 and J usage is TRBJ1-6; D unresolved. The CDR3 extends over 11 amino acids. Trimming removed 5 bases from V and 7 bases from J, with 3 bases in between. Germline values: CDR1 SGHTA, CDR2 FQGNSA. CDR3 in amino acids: CASSENSPLHF. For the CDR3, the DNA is TGTGCCAGCAGCGAGAATTCACCCCTCCACTTT.

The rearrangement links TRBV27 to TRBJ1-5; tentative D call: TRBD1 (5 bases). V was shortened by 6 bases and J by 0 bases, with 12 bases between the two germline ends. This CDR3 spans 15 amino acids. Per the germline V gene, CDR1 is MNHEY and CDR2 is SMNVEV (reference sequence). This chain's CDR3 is CASRVWGDSNQPQHF. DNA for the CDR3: TGTGCCAGCAGAGTTTGGGGGGATAGCAATCAGCCCCAGCATTTT.